The clone carrying this T cell receptor (beta chain) was recorded once. The entry originates in a study of blood T cell repertoires in COVID-19. Study in general: Acute and convalescent COVID-19 specimens originated in the United States, Italy and Spain. From T cells, B-cell-depleted T cells, or PBMCs came the material, which was cDNA or gDNA.

In the original workflow: By means of reference gene primer amplification, nucleated cell counts were estimated. The repertoire was sequenced with immunoSEQ multiplex PCR; TCRdb's copy has only in-frame clones and lacks some. V, J and clone size derive from that table, while D and trimming were established from the DNA sequence. This repertoire shows around 120,000 clones, just over 85% found once; its top ten account for 0.88%. Losses at the gene ends were 7 bases for V and 4 bases for J; bases not matched to a gene: 11. CDR1 is LNHDA, CDR2 SQIVND, per germline (reference sequence). This CDR3 comprises 18 residues.

The sample taken for sequencing was peripheral blood. The TCR sequence derives from a woman between 50 and 59 years old with active or convalescent COVID-19. The V and J genes are TRBV19 and TRBJ2-6; TRBD2 agrees at 12 bases. The DNA for the CDR3 is TGTGCCAGTACTCAGACTAGCGGGAGATCCGCAGGGGCCAACGTCCTGACTTTC. Translation gives CASTQTSGRSAGANVLTF.